These 17 T cell receptor beta chains came from one sample sequenced in a study of regulatory T cells (dated by TCRdb to 2017 to 2018). Library construction relied on the immunoSEQ multiplex PCR assay. In the multiplex PCR, 52 forward TRBV primers and 13 reverse TRBJ primers were used, and assay-based and computational corrections were applied for amplification bias. The source is immuneACCESS, and TCRdb retained only in-frame sequences with V and J called. Part of the clones is not carried over; for the studies checked, unresolved V genes explain less than half of this, and the remainder is unexplained. For this sample there are about 5,800 clones; approximately 80% appear just once. Approximately 30% of the sample lies in the top ten. The sequencing sample was made of CD8+ T cells sorted from blood. These receptors originate from a child aged 10-17 years with CD3G deficiency.

CDR3 sequence reads: CASRSAGPNTEAFF. CDR3 bases: TGTGCCAGCCGGTCGGCAGGACCGAACACTGAAGCTTTCTTT. This chain joins TRBV27 and TRBJ1-1, with D unresolved. The ends were cut back, 8 bases at V and 1 base at J, with 14 bases in the middle. Looked up from germline, CDR1 is MNHEY and CDR2 is SMNVEV (reference sequence). This CDR3 has 14 residues.

CDR3 sequence (DNA): TGTGCCAGCAGTTCCCGGACAGGGGGTAGCTACGAGCAGTACTTC. Translating gives CASSSRTGGSYEQYF. J is TRBJ2-7 and V is TRBV28, with 10 bases identical to TRBD1. The V segment lost 4 bases and the J segment 3 bases; nucleotides outside the gene matches: 6. Germline lookup yields CDR1 MDHEN and CDR2 SYDVKM. CDR3 length: 15 residues.

This chain links TRBV2 with TRBJ1-4; 11 bases line up with TRBD1. Looked up from germline, CDR1 is SNHLY and CDR2 is FYNNEI. V shed 6 bases, J shed 6 bases, and the junction held 6 bases outside the gene matches. CDR3 length: 15 residues. This CDR3 is CASSPGQGVDEKLFF. CDR3 nucleotide sequence: TGTGCCAGCAGCCCGGGACAGGGGGTTGATGAAAAACTGTTTTTT.

This clone was recorded once. This sequence joins TRBV19 and TRBJ1-1; maybe TRBD1 (5 bases). V lost 6 bases, J lost 8 bases, and 13 bases lay in between. Germline CDR1 and CDR2: LNHDA and SQIVND (reference sequence). This CDR3 comprises 12 residues. The CDR3 sequence is CASSLGVREAFF. In nucleotides, the CDR3 is TGTGCCAGTAGCCTGGGGGTCAGGGAAGCTTTCTTT.

The chain carries TRBV6-6 and TRBJ1-1; TRBD1 aligns across 7 bases. V gave up 0 bases and J gave up 7 bases; unmatched junction bases: 2. This CDR3 contains 13 residues. Per the germline V gene, CDR1 is MNHNY and CDR2 is SVGAGI (reference sequence). CDR3 in DNA: TGTGCCAGCAGTTACTCCCGACAGGGTGAAGCTTTCTTT. Encoded protein: CASSYSRQGEAFF.

This clone turned up a few times. This chain uses TRBV28 with TRBJ2-3, with D perhaps TRBD1 (7 bases). CDR3 length: 15 residues. Germline values: CDR1 MDHEN, CDR2 SYDVKM. Trimming took off 7 bases at V and 2 bases at J, with 16 bases between the two ends. CDR3 DNA sequence: TGTGCCAGCAACTCAGGGGGGTATTCCACAGATACGCAGTATTTT. It translates to CASNSGGYSTDTQYF.

The gene calls are TRBV30 and TRBJ2-7; 10 bases match TRBD1. This CDR3 spans 15 amino acids. CDR1 and CDR2 (germline): GTSNPN, SVGIG (reference sequence). Trimming removed 1 base from V and 2 bases from J; junction bases left unmatched: 5. The CDR3 loop is CAWSEGTGVTYEQYF. CDR3 nucleotide sequence: TGTGCCTGGAGTGAAGGGACAGGGGTTACCTACGAGCAGTACTTC.

The CDR3 DNA is TGTGCCAGTAGTATCGTTGGGGGGAGCGAGCAGTACTTC. Translation gives CASSIVGGSEQYF. J is TRBJ2-7 and V is TRBV19, with TRBD2 as a possible D gene (6 bases). The CDR3 extends over 13 amino acids. Trimming took off 3 bases at V and 6 bases at J, with 12 bases between the two ends. Germline V gene lookup returns CDR1 LNHDA and CDR2 SQIVND (reference sequence).

This clone was detected once. The V and J genes are TRBV28 and TRBJ2-1; tentative D call: TRBD1 (6 bases). Per germline, CDR1 MDHEN and CDR2 SYDVKM. V lost 4 bases, J lost 0 bases, and 22 bases lay in between. This CDR3 is built from 19 residues. The CDR3 spells CASSCPRRGRGGSYNEQFF. The CDR3 DNA sequence: TGTGCCAGCAGTTGCCCCAGGAGAGGCAGAGGGGGCTCCTACAATGAGCAGTTCTTC.

The DNA of the CDR3 is TGTGCCAGCAGTTTGGGGCGGAGCTCCTACAATGAGCAGTTCTTC. Translation gives CASSLGRSSYNEQFF. The J gene is TRBJ2-1, the V gene TRBV28; perhaps TRBD1 as D (5 bases). V shed 3 bases and J shed 0 bases, with 9 bases lying between them. CDR3 length equals 15 residues. Germline assignment: CDR1 MDHEN and CDR2 SYDVKM.

The V call is TRBV7-9, the J call TRBJ2-5, with D tentatively TRBD1 or TRBD2 (5 bases each). The CDR3 totals 15 residues. V lost 1 base and J lost 2, with 11 bases in between. Per the germline V gene, CDR1 is SEHNR and CDR2 is FQNEAQ (reference sequence). CDR3 region: CASSLEGTAQETQYF. CDR3 in DNA: TGTGCCAGCAGCTTAGAAGGGACGGCTCAAGAGACCCAGTACTTC.

This clone has only a few counts. The chain employs TRBV6-1 and TRBJ2-7; TRBD2 might be the D (5 bases). The CDR3 spans 12 residues. The germline CDR1 and CDR2 sequences are MNHNS and SASEGT. Trimming cost V 2 bases and J 6 bases, with 8 bases left between them. The CDR3 bases are TGTGCCAGCAGTGAACGCGGGTTCGAGCAGTACTTC. Encoded protein: CASSERGFEQYF.

The gene calls are TRBV27 and TRBJ1-1; 8 nucleotides agree with TRBD1. V lost 6 bases, J lost 6 bases, and 12 bases stayed unmatched. Germline V gene sequence: CDR1 MNHEY, CDR2 SMNVEV (reference sequence). CDR3 length: 15 amino acids. CDR3: CASSPDRGLLAEAFF. CDR3 sequence (DNA): TGTGCCAGCAGCCCCGACAGGGGATTGCTCGCTGAAGCTTTCTTT.

This clone appeared a single time. The rearrangement links TRBV19 to TRBJ1-5; D not certain. Germline V gene data show CDR1 as LNHDA and CDR2 as SQIVND (reference sequence). Trimming left V 3 bases short and J 4 bases short, with 7 bases between. This CDR3 has 13 amino acids. CDR3 protein: CASSIAGNQPQHF. In nucleotides, the CDR3 is TGTGCCAGTAGTATTGCCGGAAATCAGCCCCAGCATTTT.

This chain joins TRBV27 and TRBJ2-7; the match to TRBD1 covers 8 bases. CDR3 length: 15 amino acids. The V segment lost 0 bases and the J segment 2 bases; nucleotides outside the gene matches: 3. Looked up from germline, CDR1 is MNHEY and CDR2 is SMNVEV (reference sequence). The chain's CDR3 is CASSLSGTGTYEQYF. The DNA for the CDR3 is TGTGCCAGCAGTTTATCCGGGACAGGCACCTACGAGCAGTACTTC.

The chain couples TRBV11-2 to TRBJ2-7, with TRBD2 matching over 10 bases. The CDR3 extends over 12 amino acids. Germline assignment: CDR1 SGHAT and CDR2 FQNNGV. The CDR3 region is CASASGGYEQYF. The CDR3 DNA sequence: TGTGCTTCGGCTAGCGGGGGCTACGAGCAGTACTTC.

The sample holds a few counts of this clone. For the CDR3, the DNA is TGTGCCAGCAGGTCGGGACCCAATCAGCCCCAGCATTTT. Translated: CASRSGPNQPQHF. The V call is TRBV28, the J call TRBJ1-5; tentative D call: TRBD1 (5 bases). The V and J ends lost 6 bases and 3 bases respectively, with 9 bases between them. This CDR3 is built from 13 residues. The germline V gene encodes CDR1 MDHEN and CDR2 SYDVKM.